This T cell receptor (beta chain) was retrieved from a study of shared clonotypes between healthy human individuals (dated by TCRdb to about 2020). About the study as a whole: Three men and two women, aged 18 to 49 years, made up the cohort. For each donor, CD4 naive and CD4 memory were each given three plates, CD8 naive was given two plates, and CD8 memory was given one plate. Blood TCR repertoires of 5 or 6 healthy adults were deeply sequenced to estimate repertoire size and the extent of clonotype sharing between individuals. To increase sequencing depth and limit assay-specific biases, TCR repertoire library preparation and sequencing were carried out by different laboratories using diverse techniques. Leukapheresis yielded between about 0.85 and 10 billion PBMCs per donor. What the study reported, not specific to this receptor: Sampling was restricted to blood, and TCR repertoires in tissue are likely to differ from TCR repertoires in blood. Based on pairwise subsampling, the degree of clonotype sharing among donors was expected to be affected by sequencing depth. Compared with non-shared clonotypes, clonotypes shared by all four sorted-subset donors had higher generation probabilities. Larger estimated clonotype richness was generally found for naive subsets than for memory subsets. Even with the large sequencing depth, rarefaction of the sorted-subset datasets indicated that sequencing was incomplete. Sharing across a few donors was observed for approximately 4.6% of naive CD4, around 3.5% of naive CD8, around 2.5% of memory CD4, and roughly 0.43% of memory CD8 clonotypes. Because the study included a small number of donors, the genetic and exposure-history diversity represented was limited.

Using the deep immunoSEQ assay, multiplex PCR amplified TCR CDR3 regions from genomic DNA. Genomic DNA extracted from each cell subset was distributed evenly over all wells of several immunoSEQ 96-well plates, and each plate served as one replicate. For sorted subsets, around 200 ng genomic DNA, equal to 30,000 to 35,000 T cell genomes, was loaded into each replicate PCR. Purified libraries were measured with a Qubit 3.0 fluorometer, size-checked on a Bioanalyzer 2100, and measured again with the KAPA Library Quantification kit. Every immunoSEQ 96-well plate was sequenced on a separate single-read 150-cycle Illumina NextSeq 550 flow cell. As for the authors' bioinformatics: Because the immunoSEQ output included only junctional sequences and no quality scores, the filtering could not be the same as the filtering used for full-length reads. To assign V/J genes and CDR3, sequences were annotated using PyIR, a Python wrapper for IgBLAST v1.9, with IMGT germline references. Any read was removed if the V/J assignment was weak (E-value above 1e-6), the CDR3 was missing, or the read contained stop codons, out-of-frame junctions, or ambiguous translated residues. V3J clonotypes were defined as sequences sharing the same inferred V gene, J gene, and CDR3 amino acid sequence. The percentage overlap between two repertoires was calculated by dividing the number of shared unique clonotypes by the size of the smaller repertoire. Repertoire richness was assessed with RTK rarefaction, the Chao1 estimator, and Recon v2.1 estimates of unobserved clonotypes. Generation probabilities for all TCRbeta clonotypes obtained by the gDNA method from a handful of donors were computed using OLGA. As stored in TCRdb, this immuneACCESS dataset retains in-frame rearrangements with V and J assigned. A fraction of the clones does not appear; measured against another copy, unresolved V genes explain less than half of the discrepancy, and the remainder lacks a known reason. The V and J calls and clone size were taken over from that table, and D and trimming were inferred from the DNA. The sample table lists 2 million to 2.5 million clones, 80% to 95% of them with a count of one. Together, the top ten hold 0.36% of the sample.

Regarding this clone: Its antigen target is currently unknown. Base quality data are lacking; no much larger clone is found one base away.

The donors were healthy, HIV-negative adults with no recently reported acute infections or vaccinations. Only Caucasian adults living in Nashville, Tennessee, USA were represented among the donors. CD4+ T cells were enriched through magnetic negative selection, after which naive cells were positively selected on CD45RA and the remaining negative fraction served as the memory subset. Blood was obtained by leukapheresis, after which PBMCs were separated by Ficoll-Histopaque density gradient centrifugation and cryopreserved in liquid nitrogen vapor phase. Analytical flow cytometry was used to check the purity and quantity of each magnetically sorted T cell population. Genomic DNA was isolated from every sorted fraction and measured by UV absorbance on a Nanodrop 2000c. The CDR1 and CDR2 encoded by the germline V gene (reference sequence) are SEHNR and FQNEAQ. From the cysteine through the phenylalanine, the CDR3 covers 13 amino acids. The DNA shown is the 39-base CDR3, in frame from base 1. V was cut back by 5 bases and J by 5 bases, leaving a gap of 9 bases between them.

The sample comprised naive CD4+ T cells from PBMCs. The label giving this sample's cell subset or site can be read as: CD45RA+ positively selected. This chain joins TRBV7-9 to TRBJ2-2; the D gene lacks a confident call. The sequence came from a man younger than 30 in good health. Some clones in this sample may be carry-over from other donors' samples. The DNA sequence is TGTGCCAGCAGCCCCCTCAGGACCGGGGAGCTGTTTTTT. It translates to CASSPLRTGELFF. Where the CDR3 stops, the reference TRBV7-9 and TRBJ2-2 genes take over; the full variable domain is DTGVSQNPRHKITKRGQNVTFRCDPISEHNRLYWYRQTLGQGPEFLTYFQNEAQLEKSRLLSDRFSAERPKGSFSTLEIQRTEQGDSAMYLCASSPLRTGELFFGEGSRLTVL.